This TCR beta chain was recorded in a study of blood T cell repertoires in COVID-19. In Seattle, patients joined the study during active infection and were tracked longitudinally. Clones were sequenced by immunoSEQ multiplex PCR, and TCRdb holds only the in-frame ones, with some missing. This sample has a few thousand clones; around 89% occur once, and the top ten carry approximately 46%. This clone ranks as large. The sequenced sample was peripheral blood. The TCR comes from a man aged 65 to 79 with COVID-19, enrolled during active disease.

The CDR3 reads CASSVPQGALSYEQYF. CDR3 DNA sequence: TGTGCCAGCAGCGTCCCCCAGGGTGCCCTTTCCTACGAGCAGTACTTC. The rearrangement uses TRBV5-4 and TRBJ2-7; D might be TRBD1 (5 bases). The CDR3 loop spans 16 amino acids. V was clipped by 4 bases and J by 1 base, with 18 bases between them. CDR1 and CDR2 (germline): SGHNT, YYREEE (reference sequence).